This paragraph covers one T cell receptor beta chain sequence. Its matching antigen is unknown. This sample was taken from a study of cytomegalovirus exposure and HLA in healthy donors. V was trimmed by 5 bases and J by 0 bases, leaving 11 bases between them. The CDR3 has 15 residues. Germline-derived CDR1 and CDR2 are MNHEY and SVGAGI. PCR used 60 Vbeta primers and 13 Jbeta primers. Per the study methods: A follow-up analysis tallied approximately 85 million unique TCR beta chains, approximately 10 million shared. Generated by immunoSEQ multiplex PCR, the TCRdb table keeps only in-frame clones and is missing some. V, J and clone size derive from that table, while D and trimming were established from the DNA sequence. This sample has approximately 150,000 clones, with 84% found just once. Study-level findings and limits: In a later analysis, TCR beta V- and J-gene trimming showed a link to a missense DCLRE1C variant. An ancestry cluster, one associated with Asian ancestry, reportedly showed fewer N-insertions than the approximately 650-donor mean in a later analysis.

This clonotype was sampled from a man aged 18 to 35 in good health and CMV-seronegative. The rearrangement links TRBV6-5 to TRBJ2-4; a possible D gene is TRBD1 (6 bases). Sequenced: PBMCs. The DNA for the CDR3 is TGTGCCAGCAGTCCCACAGGGCAAGCCAAAAACATTCAGTACTTC. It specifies CASSPTGQAKNIQYF.